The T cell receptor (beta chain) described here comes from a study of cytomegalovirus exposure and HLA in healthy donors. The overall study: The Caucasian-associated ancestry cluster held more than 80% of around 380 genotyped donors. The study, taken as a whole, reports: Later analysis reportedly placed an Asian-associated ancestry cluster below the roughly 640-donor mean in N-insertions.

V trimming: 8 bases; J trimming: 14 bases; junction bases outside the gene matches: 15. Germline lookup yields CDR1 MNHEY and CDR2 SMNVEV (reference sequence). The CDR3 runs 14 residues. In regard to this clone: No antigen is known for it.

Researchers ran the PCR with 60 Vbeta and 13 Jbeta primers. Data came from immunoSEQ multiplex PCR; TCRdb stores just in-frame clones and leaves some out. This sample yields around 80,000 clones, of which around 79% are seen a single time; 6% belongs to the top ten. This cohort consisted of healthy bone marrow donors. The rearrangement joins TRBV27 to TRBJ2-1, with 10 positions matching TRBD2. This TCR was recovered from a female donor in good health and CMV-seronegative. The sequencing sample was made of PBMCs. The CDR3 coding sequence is TGTGCCAGCTCAAAGGTGACTAGCGGGTACCAAGAGTTCTTC. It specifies CASSKVTSGYQEFF.